The 7 T cell receptor beta chains presented below share a single source sample, sequenced in a study of cytomegalovirus exposure and HLA in healthy donors. 13 Jbeta primers and 60 Vbeta primers were used for the PCR. Using immunoSEQ multiplex PCR, the repertoire was profiled, and TCRdb retains in-frame clones only, with some absent. Seen here are roughly 180,000 clones, approximately 88% observed once, and the top ten hold more than 1%. The sequenced material came from PBMCs. The origin of the receptors is a boy aged 2 to 10 in good health and CMV-seronegative.

This chain uses TRBV27 with TRBJ1-2; D not certain. CDR1 is MNHEY and CDR2 is SMNVEV in the germline V gene (reference sequence). The CDR3 spans 14 residues. V lost 2 bases, J lost 0 bases, and 7 bases lay in between. CDR3 region: CASSLERSNYGYTF. In DNA form, the CDR3 reads TGTGCCAGCAGTTTAGAGCGTTCTAACTATGGCTACACCTTC.

This clone was recorded a few times. The rearrangement joins TRBV30 to TRBJ1-2; 10 bases are shared with TRBD1. Losses at the gene ends were 1 base for V and 7 bases for J; bases not matched to a gene: 3. This CDR3 comprises 13 residues. CDR1 is GTSNPN and CDR2 is SVGIG in the germline V gene (reference sequence). CDR3 sequence (DNA): TGTGCCTGGAGTGGACAGGGGGCGGGTGGCTACACCTTC. Translation gives CAWSGQGAGGYTF.

The V and J genes are TRBV5-1 and TRBJ1-1; D is uncertain. V lost 5 bases and J 3 bases, leaving 17 bases between the germline ends. This CDR3 is built from 15 residues. Germline CDR1 and CDR2: SGHRS and YFSETQ. The DNA of the CDR3 is TGCGCCAGCAGACCCCAAACTTCGATATACACTGAAGCTTTCTTT. This translates into CASRPQTSIYTEAFF.

This chain uses TRBV9 with TRBJ2-5; 11 nucleotides match TRBD1. The J call is doubtful: the DNA matches TRBJ2-7 better. The CDR3 loop spans 16 amino acids. The germline gives CDR1 SGDLS, CDR2 YYNGEE. The CDR3 region is CASSVTVDRGLNEQYF. The CDR3 DNA reads TGTGCCAGCAGCGTAACAGTGGACAGGGGGCTCAACGAGCAGTACTTC.

This chain connects TRBV30 to TRBJ2-5; 7 bases are a match to TRBD1. The CDR3 has 13 amino acids. Germline values: CDR1 GTSNPN, CDR2 SVGIG (reference sequence). After removal of 5 bases from V and 7 bases from J, the junction contained 10 bases not matched to a gene. The CDR3 reads CAWGTASMGTQYF. The CDR3 coding sequence is TGTGCCTGGGGGACAGCATCAATGGGGACCCAGTACTTC.

The genes are TRBV6-5 and TRBJ2-1; 7 bases align to TRBD2. The V gene's germline CDR1 is MNHEY and CDR2 SVGAGI. V was clipped by 2 bases and J by 6 bases; unmatched bases: 7. The CDR3 is made up of 15 amino acids. The CDR3 DNA follows: TGTGCCAGCAGTTACCTCCGACTAGCAGGCAATGAGCAGTTCTTC. Amino acid sequence: CASSYLRLAGNEQFF.

The chain is built from TRBV29-1 and TRBJ2-5; 11 positions agree with TRBD2. Near its end, the DNA agrees better with TRBJ2-7, so the J call may be wrong. The germline gives CDR1 SQVTM, CDR2 ANQGSEA. This CDR3 contains 15 residues. CDR3 in DNA: TGCAGCGTCGCTCTGGGGACTAGCGGCTCCTACGAGCAGTACTTC. As protein: CSVALGTSGSYEQYF.